This T cell receptor (beta chain) derives from a study of beta chain features in type 1 diabetes. Study at large: Patients looked much like healthy donors when it came to age, gender and cell yields. Regarding the study as a whole: When Type 1 diabetes patients were examined, their TCRB CDR3s proved moderately but significantly shorter in all four CD4+ subsets. Insertions were fewer and deletions more numerous at VDJ junctions in type 1 diabetes patients.

The sample holds a few counts of this clone. What it binds is unknown. The entirety of the isolated RNA underwent reverse transcription, so expressed TCRB transcripts were sequenced. Produced via immunoSEQ multiplex PCR; TCRdb's table is partial and in-frame only. The sample yields 600,000 to 700,000 clones, 9.5% to 15% seen once. Cells sorted by CD45RO/CCR7/CD25/CD127/CD95/CD27 comprised CD4+ naive, central memory, regulatory and stem cell-like memory cells. The receptor's source is a man in his thirties or forties with type 1 diabetes. Sequencing input: naive CD4+ T cells from blood.

The chain's CDR3 is CAWSEQAASYGYTF. CDR3 in DNA: TGTGCCTGGAGTGAACAGGCAGCATCCTATGGCTACACCTTC. The chain carries TRBV30 and TRBJ1-2; weak D call: TRBD1 (5 bases). Germline CDR1 is GTSNPN and CDR2 is SVGIG (reference sequence). Trimming shortened V by 1 base and J by 4 bases, and 13 bases separated the two germline ends. The CDR3 contains 14 residues. The full variable domain, rest sourced from reference TRBV30 and TRBJ1-2, is SQTIHQWPATLVQPVGSPLSLECTVEGTSNPNLYWYRQAAGRGLQLLFYSVGIGQISSEVPQNLSASRPQDRQFILSSKKLLLSDSGFYLCAWSEQAASYGYTFGSGTRLTVV.